This T cell receptor (beta chain) was sequenced for a study of blood T cell repertoires in COVID-19. Clones were sequenced by immunoSEQ multiplex PCR, and TCRdb holds only the in-frame ones, with some missing. The table has 150,000 to 200,000 clones, approximately 92% seen once. Trimming stripped 6 bases from V and 2 bases from J, with 14 bases between. This CDR3 is built from 14 residues. Germline CDR1 LGHDT, CDR2 YNNKEL (reference sequence). Material for sequencing was peripheral blood. This chain uses TRBV3-1 (or the pseudogene TRBV3-2) with TRBJ2-7, with D possibly matching TRBD2 (7 bases). The TCR sequence derives from a man aged 45-60 years with acute or convalescent COVID-19. This CDR3 is CASSWGRGTYEQYF. CDR3 DNA sequence: TGTGCCAGCAGTTGGGGGCGGGGGACCTACGAGCAGTACTTC.